The rows below give T cell receptor beta chains drawn from one sample of a study of beta chain features in type 1 diabetes. Here immunoSEQ multiplex PCR was the method, and the copy in TCRdb shows in-frame clones only, minus some. Of over 650,000 clones listed, over 13% are singletons. Sequenced sample: naive CD4+ T cells from blood. The receptors here all came from a young man with type 1 diabetes. Both conserved end residues are part of each CDR3. The D gene is left open where the match is weak. Not all rows give a size; the values are once, few, many and, for expanded clones, a class.

cdr3_nt,cdr3_aa,clone_size,d_call,v_call,j_call
TGTGCCAGCAGCCCCCTAGCGGGGGTCACAGATACGCAGTATTTT,CASSPLAGVTDTQYF,few,TRBD2,TRBV7-9,TRBJ2-3
TGTGCCTGGACCATGGGGTTAATAGCCAAAAACATTCAGTACTTC,CAWTMGLIAKNIQYF,.,.,TRBV30,TRBJ2-4
TGTGCCAGCAGCCGACGGCTTAATGAAAAACTGTTTTTT,CASSRRLNEKLFF,.,.,TRBV7-9,TRBJ1-4
TGTGCCAGCAGAGGACAGGGGATGAATCAGCCCCAGCATTTT,CASRGQGMNQPQHF,.,.,TRBV21-1,TRBJ1-5
TGTGCCTGGAGGGGGGCCGGCACTGAAGCTTTCTTT,CAWRGAGTEAFF,few,.,TRBV30,TRBJ1-1
TGTGCCAGCATCCTACCCCGGGGAGGTCCCTTCTACGAGCAGTACTTC,CASILPRGGPFYEQYF,.,.,TRBV2,TRBJ2-7
TGTGCCAGCTCACCACCGAGGGGTTTGAACACTGAAGCTTTCTTT,CASSPPRGLNTEAFF,.,.,TRBV18,TRBJ1-1
TGTGCCAGCAGTTACCCGGGTGGGGGTCACGAGCAGTACTTC,CASSYPGGGHEQYF,few,.,TRBV6-5,TRBJ2-7
TGCAGCGGGAACAGCCAAGAGAACTATGGCTACACCTTC,CSGNSQENYGYTF,.,.,TRBV29-1,TRBJ1-2
TGTGCCAGCAGCCGCTACATCGGGGAGACCCAGTACTTC,CASSRYIGETQYF,few,.,TRBV25-1,TRBJ2-5
TGTGCCAGCAGCTTAGTCGCGGAGGTCTACAATGAGCAGTTCTTC,CASSLVAEVYNEQFF,.,.,TRBV7-2,TRBJ2-1
TGTGCCAGCAGCAAAATCCCTAGCGGGAGAATAGATACGCAGTATTTT,CASSKIPSGRIDTQYF,.,.,TRBV21-1,TRBJ2-3
TGTGCCAGCAGTGACCGGGAGTGGACCGGGGAGCTGTTTTTT,CASSDREWTGELFF,.,.,TRBV25-1,TRBJ2-2
TGTGCCAGCAGCTCCTCCCCAAGTCAGGGGGCGACCGAGCAGTACTTC,CASSSSPSQGATEQYF,.,TRBD1,TRBV9,TRBJ2-7
TGTGCCAGCAGCGCGCCGAGCGGTTCGGTCAATGAGCAGTTCTTC,CASSAPSGSVNEQFF,few,.,TRBV9,TRBJ2-1
TGTGCCAGCAGCCCGAGGAGGGGCACTAGCACAGATACGCAGTATTTT,CASSPRRGTSTDTQYF,.,.,TRBV7-9,TRBJ2-3
TGTGCCTGGACCCGAGAGGCGTTTCTGGTTAACTCCTATAATTCACCCCTCCACTTT,CAWTREAFLVNSYNSPLHF,.,.,TRBV30,TRBJ1-6
TGTGCCAGCAGTTGGGGACAGGGCTCTGGGGCCAACGTCCTGACTTTC,CASSWGQGSGANVLTF,.,TRBD1,TRBV2,TRBJ2-6
TGCAGCGTTGAAGCCCAGGGGGGTAATGAGCAGTTCTTC,CSVEAQGGNEQFF,few,.,TRBV29-1,TRBJ2-1
TGTGCCAGCAGCCATACAGATACGCAGTATTTT,CASSHTDTQYF,few,.,TRBV14,TRBJ2-3
TGTGCCAGCAGTGAAGCGACAGGGGGAACCAGCAATCAGCCCCAGCATTTT,CASSEATGGTSNQPQHF,.,TRBD1,TRBV25-1,TRBJ1-5
TGCGCCAGCAGCTTGTCAGGCCCAGATACGCAGTATTTT,CASSLSGPDTQYF,.,.,TRBV5-1,TRBJ2-3
TGTGCCAGCAGCATTAACGGTGGTGGTGGCTACCTGCGGGATGAGCAGTTCTTC,CASSINGGGGYLRDEQFF,.,.,TRBV7-2,TRBJ2-1
TGCAGCGTTGTCATGACAGGGATCCACGAGCAGTACTTC,CSVVMTGIHEQYF,.,TRBD1,TRBV29-1,TRBJ2-7
TGCAGCGTTGGCAATCAAGAGACCCAGTACTTC,CSVGNQETQYF,few,.,TRBV29-1,TRBJ2-5
TGTGCCAGCAGCCAGGGGGGGGCTGGTGAAAAACTGTTTTTT,CASSQGGAGEKLFF,few,.,TRBV14,TRBJ1-4
TGTGCCAGCAGCTTAGCGGGGGCCTCCTACAATGAGCAGTTCTTC,CASSLAGASYNEQFF,few,.,TRBV7-9,TRBJ2-1
TGTGCCAGTAGTGCGACTAGCGGGACCTACAATGAGCAGTTCTTC,CASSATSGTYNEQFF,few,TRBD2,TRBV19,TRBJ2-1
TGTGCCTGCGGGAGAGGCTATGGCTACACCTTC,CACGRGYGYTF,.,.,TRBV30,TRBJ1-2
TGCAGCGTTTGGGAGGGGGGCGGCTACACCTTC,CSVWEGGGYTF,.,.,TRBV29-1,TRBJ1-2
TGTGCCTGGAGCGGCGTGGTGACTCTGAGTACCTACGAGCAGTACTTC,CAWSGVVTLSTYEQYF,.,.,TRBV30,TRBJ2-7
TGTGCCATCAGTGGACAGGGGAGAGGCAATCAGCCCCAGCATTTT,CAISGQGRGNQPQHF,.,TRBD1,TRBV10-3,TRBJ1-5
TGTGCCAGCAGTTTGCAAGGCCTGGTGAACTACGAGCAGTACTTC,CASSLQGLVNYEQYF,.,.,TRBV27,TRBJ2-7
TGCAGCGCGGGGGGAACTAATGAAAAACTGTTTTTT,CSAGGTNEKLFF,.,.,TRBV29-1,TRBJ1-4
TGTGCCTCTTCACTCTACAATGAGCAGTTCTTC,CASSLYNEQFF,few,.,TRBV30,TRBJ2-1
TGCAGCGTTGAAGGTATTCGGTATGGCTACACCTTC,CSVEGIRYGYTF,.,.,TRBV29-1,TRBJ1-2
TGTGCCAGCTCGCGGCTAGCCGATTCTAGCTACGAGCAGTACTTC,CASSRLADSSYEQYF,few,.,TRBV9,TRBJ2-7
TGTGCCAGCAGTTTAAGGGGGGGACAGACCTACGAGCAGTACTTC,CASSLRGGQTYEQYF,few,.,TRBV28,TRBJ2-7